This TCR beta chain was retrieved from a study of somatic mutations in cytotoxic T cells in rheumatoid arthritis. Points from the study as a whole: Healthy controls showed no age-related rise in CD8+ clonality, whereas rheumatoid arthritis patients did. Each of about an eighth of the 65 patients had a largest CD8+ clone that made up more than 20% of CD8+ cells.

Positive magnetic bead selection isolated CD4+ and CD8+ cells, and flow cytometry checked purity. In the original workflow: Expanded CD8+ clones from patients, those larger than 1%, seldom had a match among published virus-specific TCRB sequences. Clones were sequenced by immunoSEQ multiplex PCR, and TCRdb holds only the in-frame ones, with some missing. V and J calls and clone size come straight from that table; D and trimming were deduced from the DNA. The data hold about 10,000 clones, with 70% to 90% observed a single time. About this clone itself: Its antigen is unidentified.

The trim removed 0 bases at V and 3 bases at J, leaving 6 bases unmatched. In germline, CDR1 is SGHDN, CDR2 FVKESK. The CDR3 sequence is 16 residues long. The chain recombines TRBV14 with TRBJ2-3; 7 bases are shared with TRBD2. The specimen was CD8+ T cells sorted from blood. The clonotype originates from an adult with rheumatoid arthritis. This CDR3 is CASSQEGGRGTDTQYF. The DNA for the CDR3 is TGTGCCAGCAGCCAAGAGGGGGGGAGGGGAACAGATACGCAGTATTTT.